Given below is one T cell receptor beta chain in context. The antigen it binds to is not known. No much larger clonotype is one base removed from it; base qualities were not supplied. The CDR3 regions of human TCRbeta chains were analyzed by immunosequencing. Per the authors' processing: TCRs in the repertoires were compared against a reference library of SARS-CoV-2-specific TCRs that had been generated with the MIRA antigen-specificity platform. Breadth meant the fraction of unique TCRs that were SARS-CoV-2-associated, whereas depth meant the fraction of total T cells that were SARS-CoV-2-associated. Using the MIRA data, every spike-specific TCR was mapped to the spike region that the TCR reacted to and assigned to either a CD4 or a CD8 class. Log10-transformed breadth and depth values were compared by one-way ANOVA with Sidak's multiple comparisons tests. This is the immuneACCESS table as TCRdb keeps it, with only in-frame sequences that have V and J called. A part of the clones is gone; compared with another copy, unresolved V genes explain less than half, and the rest is unexplained. V and J calls and clone size come straight from that table; D and trimming were deduced from the DNA. For this sample the table gives around 150,000 clones, of which 92% were detected only once. 1% to 1.5% of the sample rests with the top ten.

Reading the label with the study, this specimen's time point is: about 28 days (+/-7) after the second vaccine dose. AZD1222 recipients with second doses at about 4 weeks or about 12 weeks were pooled, because spike-specific TCR depth and breadth did not differ between schedules. Samples from vaccinated people were obtained from the UK trials COV001 and COV002, which included a single-blind randomized controlled phase 2/3 trial of AZD1222 (ChAdOx1 nCoV-19) in healthy adults. For TCRbeta chain sequencing, PBMC samples from trial participants were taken at day 0 and at day 28 after the second dose. The data originate from a study of T cell responses to AZD1222 COVID-19 vaccine listed by TCRdb under 2021. Context from the whole study: A total of 233 trial participants underwent TCR sequencing, of whom about 210 had received two doses of AZD1222 and 26 had received two doses of the MenACWY control vaccine. Trial participants were enrolled into age subgroups of 18-55, 56-69 and 70-plus years, which contained 148, 28 and 57 TCR-sequenced participants, respectively. The paper's findings and limits, for the study overall: Most participants were white British and females outnumbered males, and the authors suggested that clonal diversity may have been underestimated. A significant rise in spike-specific TCR breadth and depth was observed after two AZD1222 doses relative to day 0 and relative to MenACWY recipients. In the small 56-69-year group, the increase in depth fell short of significance, most likely because of low power. No day 14 peak-response samples were available, so repertoires were characterized only after the peak T cell response. Conclusions about previously exposed vaccinees were limited because only a handful of AZD1222 recipients were SARS-CoV-2 seropositive at baseline. Reportedly, close to half of the unique spike-specific TCRs recognized epitopes lying outside the regions that are mutated in the B.1.351 and B.1.1.7 variants. CD4 TCRs associated with the vaccine covered the entire spike protein, and the dominant responses were in regions 160-218 and 743-854.

Per the germline V gene, SGHDN is the CDR1 and FVKESK is the CDR2. V is reduced by 4 bases and J by 5 bases, leaving a spacing of 14 bases between them. From the cysteine up to the phenylalanine, the CDR3 has a length of 14 residues. This entry keeps only the CDR3 DNA: 42 bases, framed from base 1. This clonotype was sampled from an adult who received the AZD1222 COVID-19 vaccine. The specimen was peripheral blood, collected 28 days after the second AZD1222 dose. This chain is built from TRBV14 and TRBJ1-1, with no reliable assignment of the D segment. CDR3 loop: CASSLSRGGTEAFF. The nucleotide sequence is TGTGCCAGCAGCCTCTCAAGAGGAGGGACTGAAGCTTTCTTT. This CDR3, with the reference TRBV14 and TRBJ1-1 proteins standing in past its ends, gives the full variable domain EAGVTQFPSHSVIEKGQTVTLRCDPISGHDNLYWYRRVMGKEIKFLLHFVKESKQDESGMPNNRFLAERTGGTYSTLKVQPAELEDSGVYFCASSLSRGGTEAFFGQGTRLTVV.